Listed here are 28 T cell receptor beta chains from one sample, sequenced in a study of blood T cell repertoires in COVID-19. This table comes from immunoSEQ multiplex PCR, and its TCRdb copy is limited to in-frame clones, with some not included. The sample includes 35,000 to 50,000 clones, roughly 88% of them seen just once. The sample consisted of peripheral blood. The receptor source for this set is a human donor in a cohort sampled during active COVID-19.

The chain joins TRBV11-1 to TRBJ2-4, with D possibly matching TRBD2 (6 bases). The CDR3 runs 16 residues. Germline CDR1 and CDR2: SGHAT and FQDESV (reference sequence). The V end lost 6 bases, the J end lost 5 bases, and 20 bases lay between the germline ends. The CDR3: CASRPLAAGSQNIQYF. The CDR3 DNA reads TGTGCCAGCAGGCCCTTAGCGGCAGGATCCCAAAACATTCAGTACTTC.

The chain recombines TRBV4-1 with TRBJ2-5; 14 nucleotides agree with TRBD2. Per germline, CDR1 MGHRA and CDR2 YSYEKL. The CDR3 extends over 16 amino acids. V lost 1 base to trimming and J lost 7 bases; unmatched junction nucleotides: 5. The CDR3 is CASSQGWTSGGPTQYF. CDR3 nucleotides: TGCGCCAGCAGCCAAGGATGGACTAGCGGGGGGCCGACCCAGTACTTC.

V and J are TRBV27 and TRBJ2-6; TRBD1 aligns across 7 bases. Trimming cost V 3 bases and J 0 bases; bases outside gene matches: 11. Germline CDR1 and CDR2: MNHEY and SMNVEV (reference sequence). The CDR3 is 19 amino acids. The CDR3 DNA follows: TGTGCCAGCAGTTTTCGAAGGACAGGAGGCATCTCTGGGGCCAACGTCCTGACTTTC. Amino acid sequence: CASSFRRTGGISGANVLTF.

CDR3 nucleotides: TGCAGTGCCAGTTCGGGTTTCGAGACCCAGTACTTC. It specifies CSASSGFETQYF. The rearrangement uses TRBV20-1 and TRBJ2-5; D is unresolved. CDR3 length: 12 residues. CDR1 and CDR2 from the germline V gene are DFQATT and SNEGSKA (reference sequence). Trimming removed 6 bases from V and 5 bases from J, with 13 bases in between.

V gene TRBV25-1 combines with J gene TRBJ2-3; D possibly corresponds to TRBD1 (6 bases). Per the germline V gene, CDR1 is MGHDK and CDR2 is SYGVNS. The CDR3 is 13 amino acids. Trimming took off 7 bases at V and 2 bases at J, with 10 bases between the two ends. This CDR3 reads CASTWGLTDTQYF. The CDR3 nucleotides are TGTGCCAGCACCTGGGGGCTCACAGATACGCAGTATTTT.

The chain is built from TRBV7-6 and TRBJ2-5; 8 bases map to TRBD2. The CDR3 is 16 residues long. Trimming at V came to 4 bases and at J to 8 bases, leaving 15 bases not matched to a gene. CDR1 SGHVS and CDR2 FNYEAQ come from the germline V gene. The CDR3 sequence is CASSSAITGTRATQYF. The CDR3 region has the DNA TGTGCCAGCAGCTCGGCAATAACCGGGACTAGAGCAACCCAGTACTTC.

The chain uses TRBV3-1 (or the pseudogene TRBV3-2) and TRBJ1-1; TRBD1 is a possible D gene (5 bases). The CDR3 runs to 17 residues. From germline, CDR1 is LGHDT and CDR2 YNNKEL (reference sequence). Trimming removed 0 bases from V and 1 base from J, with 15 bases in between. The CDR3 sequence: CASSQDGERGGNTEAFF. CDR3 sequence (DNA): TGTGCCAGCAGCCAAGATGGGGAGCGGGGCGGGAACACTGAAGCTTTCTTT.

The CDR3 spells CACRSPLAGGLSSYNEQFF. The CDR3 DNA reads TGTGCCTGTAGATCCCCTCTAGCGGGGGGCTTGAGCTCCTACAATGAGCAGTTCTTC. V and J are TRBV30 and TRBJ2-1, with 11 bases matching TRBD2. The CDR3 is 19 amino acids. Germline V gene data show CDR1 as GTSNPN and CDR2 as SVGIG (reference sequence). J lost 0 bases, V lost 6 bases, and 16 bases had no gene match.

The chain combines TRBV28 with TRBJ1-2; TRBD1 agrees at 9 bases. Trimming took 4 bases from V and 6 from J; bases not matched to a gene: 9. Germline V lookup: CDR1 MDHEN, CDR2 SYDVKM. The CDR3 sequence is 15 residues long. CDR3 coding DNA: TGTGCCAGCAGTTCCCCGGGGACAGGGTCGGATGGCTACACCTTC. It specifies CASSSPGTGSDGYTF.

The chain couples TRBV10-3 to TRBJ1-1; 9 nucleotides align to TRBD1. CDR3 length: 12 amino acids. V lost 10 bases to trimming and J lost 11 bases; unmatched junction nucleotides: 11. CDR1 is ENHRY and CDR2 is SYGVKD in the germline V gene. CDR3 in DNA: TGTGCCAGCCAAAGGGACGACAGGGGGGCTTTCTTT. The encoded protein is CASQRDDRGAFF.

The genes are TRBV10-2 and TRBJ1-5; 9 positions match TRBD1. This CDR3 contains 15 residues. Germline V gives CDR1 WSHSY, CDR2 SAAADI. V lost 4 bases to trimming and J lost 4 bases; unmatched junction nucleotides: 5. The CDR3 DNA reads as TGCGCCAGCAGTGTGGGACAGGGTTATAATCAGCCCCAGCATTTT. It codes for CASSVGQGYNQPQHF.

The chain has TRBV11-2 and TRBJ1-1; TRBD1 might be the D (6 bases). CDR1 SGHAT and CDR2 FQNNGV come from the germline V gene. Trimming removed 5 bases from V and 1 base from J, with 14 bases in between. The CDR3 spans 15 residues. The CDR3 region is CASSLRTAANTEAFF. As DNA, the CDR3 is TGTGCCAGCAGCCTAAGGACAGCAGCGAACACTGAAGCTTTCTTT.

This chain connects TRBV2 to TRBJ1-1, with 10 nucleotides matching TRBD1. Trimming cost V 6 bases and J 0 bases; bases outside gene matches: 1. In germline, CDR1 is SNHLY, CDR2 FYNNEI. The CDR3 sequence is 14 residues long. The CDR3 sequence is CASRGQGMNTEAFF. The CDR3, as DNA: TGTGCCAGCAGGGGACAGGGGATGAACACTGAAGCTTTCTTT.

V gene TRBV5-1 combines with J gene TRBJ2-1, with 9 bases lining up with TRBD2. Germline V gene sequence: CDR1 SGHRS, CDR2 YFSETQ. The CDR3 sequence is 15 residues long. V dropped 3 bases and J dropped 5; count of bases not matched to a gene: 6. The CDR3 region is CASSWVAGANNEQFF. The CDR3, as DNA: TGCGCCAGCAGCTGGGTAGCGGGGGCGAACAATGAGCAGTTCTTC. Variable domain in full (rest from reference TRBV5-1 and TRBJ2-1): KAGVTQTPRYLIKTRGQQVTLSCSPISGHRSVSWYQQTPGQGLQFLFEYFSETQRNKGNFPGRFSGRQFSNSRSEMNVSTLELGDSALYLCASSWVAGANNEQFFGPGTRLTVL.

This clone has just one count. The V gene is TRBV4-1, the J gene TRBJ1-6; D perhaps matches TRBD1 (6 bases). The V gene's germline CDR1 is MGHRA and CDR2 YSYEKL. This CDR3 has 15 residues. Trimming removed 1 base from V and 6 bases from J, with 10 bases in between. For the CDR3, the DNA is TGCGCCAGCAGCCAAGTTGGCAGGGGTAATTCACCCCTCCACTTT. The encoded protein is CASSQVGRGNSPLHF.

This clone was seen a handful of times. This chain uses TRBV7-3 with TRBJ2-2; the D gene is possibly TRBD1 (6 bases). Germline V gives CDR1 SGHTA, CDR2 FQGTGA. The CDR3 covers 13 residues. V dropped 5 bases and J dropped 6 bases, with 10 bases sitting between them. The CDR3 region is CASSKRQAGELFF. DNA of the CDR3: TGTGCCAGCAGCAAACGACAGGCCGGGGAGCTGTTTTTT.

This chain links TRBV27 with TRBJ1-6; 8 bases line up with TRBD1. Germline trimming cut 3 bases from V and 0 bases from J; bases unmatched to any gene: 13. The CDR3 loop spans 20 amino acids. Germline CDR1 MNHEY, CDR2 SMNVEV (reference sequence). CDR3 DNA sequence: TGTGCCAGCAGTTTGAGGAACAGGGGGTCGATTAGCTCCTATAATTCACCCCTCCACTTT. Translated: CASSLRNRGSISSYNSPLHF.

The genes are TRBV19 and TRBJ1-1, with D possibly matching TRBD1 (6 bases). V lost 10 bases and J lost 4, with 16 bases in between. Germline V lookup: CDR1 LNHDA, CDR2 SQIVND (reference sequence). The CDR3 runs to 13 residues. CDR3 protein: CATSQGQFTEAFF. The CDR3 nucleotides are TGTGCCACCTCGCAGGGGCAATTCACTGAAGCTTTCTTT. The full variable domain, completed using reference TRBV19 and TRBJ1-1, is DGGITQSPKYLFRKEGQNVTLSCEQNLNHDAMYWYRQDPGQGLRLIYYSQIVNDFQKGDIAEGYSVSREKKESFPLTVTSAQKNPTAFYLCATSQGQFTEAFFGQGTRLTVV.

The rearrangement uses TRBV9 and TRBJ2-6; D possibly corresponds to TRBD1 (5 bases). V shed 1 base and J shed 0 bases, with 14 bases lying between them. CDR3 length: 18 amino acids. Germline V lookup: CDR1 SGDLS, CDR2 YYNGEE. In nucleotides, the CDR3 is TGTGCCAGCAGCGTAACCCAGGGCTTAGGCTCTGGGGCCAACGTCCTGACTTTC. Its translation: CASSVTQGLGSGANVLTF.

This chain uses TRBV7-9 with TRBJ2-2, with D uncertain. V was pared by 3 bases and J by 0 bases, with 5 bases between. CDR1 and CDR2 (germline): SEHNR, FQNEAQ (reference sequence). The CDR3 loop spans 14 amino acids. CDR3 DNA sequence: TGTGCCAGCAGCTTTTTAGCGAACACCGGGGAGCTGTTTTTT. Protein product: CASSFLANTGELFF.

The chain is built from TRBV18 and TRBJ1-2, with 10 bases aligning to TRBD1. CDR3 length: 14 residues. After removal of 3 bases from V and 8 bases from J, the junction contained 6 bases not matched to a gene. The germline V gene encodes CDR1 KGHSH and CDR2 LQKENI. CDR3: CASSPKGTGVGYTF. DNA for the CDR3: TGTGCCAGCTCACCTAAAGGGACAGGGGTAGGCTACACCTTC.

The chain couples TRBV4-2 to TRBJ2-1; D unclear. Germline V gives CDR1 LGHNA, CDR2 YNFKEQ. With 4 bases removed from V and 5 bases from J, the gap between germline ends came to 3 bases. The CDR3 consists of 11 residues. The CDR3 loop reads CASSRDNEQFF. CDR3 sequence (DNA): TGTGCCAGCAGCCGAGACAATGAGCAGTTCTTC.

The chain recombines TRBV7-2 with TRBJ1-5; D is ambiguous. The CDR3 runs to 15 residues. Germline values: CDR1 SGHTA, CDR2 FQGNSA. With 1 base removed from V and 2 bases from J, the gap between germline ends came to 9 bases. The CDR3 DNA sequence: TGTGCCAGCAGCTTAGGAGGGAGTCGCAATCAGCCCCAGCATTTT. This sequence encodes CASSLGGSRNQPQHF.

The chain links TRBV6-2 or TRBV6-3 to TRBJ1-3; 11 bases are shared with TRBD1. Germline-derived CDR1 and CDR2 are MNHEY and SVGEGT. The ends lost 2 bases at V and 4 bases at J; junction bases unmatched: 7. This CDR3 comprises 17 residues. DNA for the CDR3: TGTGCCAGCAGTTACGCCGGACAGGGGGCAAGAGGAAACACCATATATTTT. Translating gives CASSYAGQGARGNTIYF.

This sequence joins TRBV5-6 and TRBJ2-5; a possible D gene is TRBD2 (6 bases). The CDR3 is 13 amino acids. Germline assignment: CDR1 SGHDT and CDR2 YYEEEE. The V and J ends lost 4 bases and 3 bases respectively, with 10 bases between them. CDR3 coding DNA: TGTGCCAGCAGCCCCGGCGGGGAAGAGACCCAGTACTTC. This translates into CASSPGGEETQYF.

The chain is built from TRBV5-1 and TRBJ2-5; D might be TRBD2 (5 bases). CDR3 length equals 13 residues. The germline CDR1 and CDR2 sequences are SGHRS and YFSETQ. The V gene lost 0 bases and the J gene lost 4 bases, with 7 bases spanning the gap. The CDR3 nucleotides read TGCGCCAGCAGCTTGGCCGCGGGAGAGACCCAGTACTTC. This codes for CASSLAAGETQYF.

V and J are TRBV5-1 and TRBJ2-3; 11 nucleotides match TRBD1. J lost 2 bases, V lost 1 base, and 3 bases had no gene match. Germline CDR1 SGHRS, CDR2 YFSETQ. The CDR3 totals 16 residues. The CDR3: CASSLWTGGPTDTQYF. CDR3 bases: TGCGCCAGCAGCTTGTGGACAGGGGGCCCCACAGATACGCAGTATTTT.

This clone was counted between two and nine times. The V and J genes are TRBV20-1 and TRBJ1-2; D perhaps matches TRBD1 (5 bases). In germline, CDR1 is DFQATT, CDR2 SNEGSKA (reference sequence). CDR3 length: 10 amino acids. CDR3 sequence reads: CSVDSYGYTF. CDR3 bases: TGCAGCGTCGACAGCTATGGCTACACCTTC.